Shown below are 4 T cell receptor beta chains from a single sample sequenced in a study of T-cell reconstitution after alpha-beta-depleted transplantation in children. The TCRbeta library was prepared with unique molecular identifiers. TCRdb analysed the PCR reads with MiXCR anew, one entry per CDR3 protein. The sample includes hundreds of thousands of distinct CDR3 sequences, roughly a tenth of them seen just once. The material was PBMCs from the stem cell graft donor, obtained from the stem cell graft. Receptors originate from a human donor who donated a stem cell graft to a child with acute myeloid leukemia.

In its sample, this clonotype was seen a few times. The chain recombines TRBV3-1 with TRBJ1-2; D unclear. The germline V gene has CDR1 LGHDT and CDR2 YNNKEL (reference sequence). V dropped 3 bases and J dropped 3 bases, with 5 bases sitting between them. CDR3 length: 12 residues. The CDR3 sequence is CASSQADYGYTF. The CDR3 DNA reads as TGTGCCAGCAGCCAGGCGGACTATGGCTACACCTTC.

The chain links TRBV7-2 to TRBJ2-1, with D hard to call. CDR1 is SGHTA and CDR2 is FQGNSA in the germline V gene. V lost 1 base, J lost 3 bases, and 7 bases lay in between. The CDR3 length is 14 residues. This CDR3 is CASSLVGLYNEQFF. The CDR3 nucleotides read TGTGCCAGCAGCTTAGTGGGCCTCTACAATGAGCAGTTCTTC.

This clonotype was picked up many times. This sequence joins TRBV7-9 and TRBJ1-1; D not resolved. Germline V gene sequence: CDR1 SEHNR, CDR2 FQNEAQ (reference sequence). This CDR3 has 15 residues. V lost 1 base and J 6 bases, leaving 15 bases between the germline ends. CDR3 nucleotides: TGTGCCAGCAGCTTAGGGTCCCTTTCGAGCCCTGAAGCTTTCTTT. This codes for CASSLGSLSSPEAFF.

CDR3 amino acids: CASSPYSGVSYGYTF. For the CDR3, the DNA is TGTGCCAGCAGTCCCTACAGCGGGGTTAGCTATGGCTACACCTTC. The genes are TRBV28 and TRBJ1-2; D unresolved. The CDR3 has 15 residues. V lost 5 bases and J 4 bases, leaving 17 bases between the germline ends. The germline V gene encodes CDR1 MDHEN and CDR2 SYDVKM.